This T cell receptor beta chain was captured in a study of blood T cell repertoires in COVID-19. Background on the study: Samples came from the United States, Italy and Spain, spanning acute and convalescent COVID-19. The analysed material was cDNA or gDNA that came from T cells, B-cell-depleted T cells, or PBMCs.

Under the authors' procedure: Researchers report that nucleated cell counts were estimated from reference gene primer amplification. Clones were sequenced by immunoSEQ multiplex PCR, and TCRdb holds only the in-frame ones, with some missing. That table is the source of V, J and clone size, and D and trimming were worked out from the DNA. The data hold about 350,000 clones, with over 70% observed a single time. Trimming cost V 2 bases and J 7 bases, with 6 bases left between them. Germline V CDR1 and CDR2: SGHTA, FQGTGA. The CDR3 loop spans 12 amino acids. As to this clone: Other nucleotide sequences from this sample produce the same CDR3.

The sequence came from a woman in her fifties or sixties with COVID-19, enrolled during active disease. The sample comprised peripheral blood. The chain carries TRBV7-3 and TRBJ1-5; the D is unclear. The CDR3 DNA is TGTGCCAGCAGCTTATTGGGCCAGCCCCAGCATTTT. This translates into CASSLLGQPQHF.